This T cell receptor (beta chain) appears in the sequencing data of a study of control samples from healthy donors and cancer patients. Germline V gene sequence: CDR1 SGHNT, CDR2 YYREEE (reference sequence). This CDR3 contains 13 residues. The V and J ends lost 1 base and 12 bases respectively, with 11 bases between them. Sequencing was performed with immunoSEQ multiplex PCR; in TCRdb, only in-frame clones are kept and a portion is missing. The repertoire table contains under 200,000 clones. The chain carries TRBV5-4 and TRBJ1-6; TRBD1 is a possible D gene (6 bases). The receptor comes from a woman in her 30s in good health. The sequencing input was blood. The CDR3 nucleotides read TGTGCCAGCAGCTTGCAGGGGAGGGAACCCCTCCACTTT. Amino acid sequence: CASSLQGREPLHF.